Included here is one TCR beta chain sequence, with context. The antigen remains unidentified. The PCR made use of 60 Vbeta and 13 Jbeta primers. Generated by immunoSEQ multiplex PCR, the TCRdb table keeps only in-frame clones and is missing some. Here the sample spans 130,000 or so clones, around 75% being singletons. The entry originates in a study of cytomegalovirus exposure and HLA in healthy donors. Germline trimming cut 6 bases from V and 7 bases from J; bases unmatched to any gene: 7. The CDR3 extends over 13 amino acids. Germline-derived CDR1 and CDR2 are KGHSH and LQKENI. General study results and limits: Altogether, about 160 TCR beta chains were recorded as cytomegalovirus-associated. One variant, a missense change in DCLRE1C, was linked in a later analysis to TCR beta V- and J-gene trimming. A later analysis found most CMV-associated TCR beta chains apparently HLA-restricted.

The TCR comes from a woman aged 45-59 years in good health and CMV-seropositive. The sequenced material came from PBMCs. This chain joins TRBV18 and TRBJ1-2, with 8 bases identical to TRBD1. The CDR3: CASSGGQGAGYTF. For the CDR3, the DNA is TGTGCCAGCTCGGGAGGACAGGGTGCTGGCTACACCTTC.